Presented here are 24 T cell receptor beta chains from one specimen sequenced in a study of T cells in Graves' hyperthyroidism and ophthalmopathy (dated by TCRdb to about 2019). Library preparation employed multiplex PCR. The sequencer was an Illumina HiSeq 2000. The TCR beta CDR3 regions were amplified from the RNA transcripts. A first-round RT-PCR of the TCR CDR3 used the HTBI primer set with the Qiagen OneStep RT-PCR kit. The public reads were reprocessed in TCRdb via fastp at Q25 and MiXCR, keeping in-frame beta chains. Identical CDR3 protein sequences are pooled into one entry, listed with their most common genes and DNA. In this sample the table shows roughly 240,000 distinct CDR3 sequences, roughly 22% of which occur a single time. 35% to 40% of the sample is taken by the ten largest. Sequenced: blood. Receptors were obtained from a woman aged 40 to 49 with Graves' ophthalmopathy.

This clonotype turned up a few times. This chain connects TRBV24-1 to TRBJ2-5; perhaps TRBD2 as D (6 bases). Trimming left V 4 bases short and J 4 bases short, with 15 bases between. The CDR3 loop spans 15 amino acids. Germline-derived CDR1 and CDR2 are KGHDR and SFDVKD. CDR3 sequence reads: CATSDLRENGETQYF. The CDR3 DNA follows: TGTGCCACCAGTGACCTACGGGAGAACGGAGAGACCCAGTACTTC.

This clonotype was recorded at least ten times. The chain is built from TRBV7-8 and TRBJ1-5, with 8 bases that match TRBD1. This CDR3 comprises 15 residues. Trimming took 5 bases from V and 7 from J; bases not matched to a gene: 10. Germline V gene lookup returns CDR1 SGHVS and CDR2 FQNEAQ. DNA for the CDR3: TGTGCCAGCAGCCAGGACAGGGTAAAACACCAGCCCCAGCATTTT. Its translation is CASSQDRVKHQPQHF.

With respect to this clonotype: This may be a read error, as it is one base from a much larger clone. V gene TRBV20-1 combines with J gene TRBJ2-2, with 8 bases fitting TRBD2. The germline CDR1 and CDR2 sequences are DFQATT and SNEGSKA (reference sequence). CDR3 length: 16 amino acids. CDR3 residues: CSARDLGLANTGEPFF. The DNA of the CDR3 is TGCAGTGCTAGAGATCTAGGACTAGCCAACACCGGGGAGCCGTTTTTT.

This clonotype was seen repeatedly, ten times or more. V usage is TRBV11-2 and J usage is TRBJ2-2, with 9 bases fitting TRBD1. This CDR3 is 17 amino acids long. Trimming removed 7 bases from V and 5 bases from J; junction bases left unmatched: 14. Germline values: CDR1 SGHAT, CDR2 FQNNGV. The CDR3 DNA follows: TGTGCCAGCATCCTCCTGCGGGGGACAGGGTTGACCGGGGAGCTGTTTTTT. Translating it yields CASILLRGTGLTGELFF.

This clonotype was observed many times. This rearrangement joins TRBV7-3 to TRBJ2-5, with TRBD1 identical over 8 bases. CDR1 and CDR2 from the germline V gene are SGHTA and FQGTGA. The CDR3 sequence is 12 residues long. V was pared by 9 bases and J by 0 bases, with 0 bases of the junction left unmatched. The CDR3 DNA sequence: TGTGCCAGGGGACAGGACCAAGAGACCCAGTACTTC. Its translation is CARGQDQETQYF.

This clonotype was seen ten or more times. The chain uses TRBV5-1 and TRBJ2-7; 10 bases align to TRBD2. Germline V gives CDR1 SGHRS, CDR2 YFSETQ. The CDR3 loop spans 14 amino acids. With 0 bases clipped from V and 3 bases from J, the junction kept 0 bases outside the gene matches. CDR3 in amino acids: CASSLASGSYEQYF. The CDR3 coding sequence is TGCGCCAGCAGCTTGGCTAGCGGGAGCTACGAGCAGTACTTC. Drawing the rest from reference TRBV5-1 and TRBJ2-7, the complete variable domain is KAGVTQTPRYLIKTRGQQVTLSCSPISGHRSVSWYQQTPGQGLQFLFEYFSETQRNKGNFPGRFSGRQFSNSRSEMNVSTLELGDSALYLCASSLASGSYEQYFGPGTRLTVT.

This clonotype was seen only once. The rearrangement joins TRBV27 to TRBJ1-2; possible D gene TRBD1, 5 bases. This CDR3 comprises 14 residues. Trimming left V 4 bases short and J 0 bases short, with 9 bases between. The germline V gene has CDR1 MNHEY and CDR2 SMNVEV (reference sequence). CDR3 region: CASSWAGPNYGYTF. The CDR3 region has the DNA TGTGCCAGCAGTTGGGCAGGGCCTAACTATGGCTACACCTTC.

The table lists this clonotype with many counts. The chain uses TRBV6-5 and TRBJ1-5; D gene ambiguous. The CDR3 is 11 amino acids. Per the germline V gene, CDR1 is MNHEY and CDR2 is SVGAGI. Trimming cost V 8 bases and J 2 bases, with 4 bases left between them. DNA of the CDR3: TGTGCCAGCCAGGGCAATCAGCCCCAGCATTTT. Protein product: CASQGNQPQHF.

This clonotype was seen at least ten times. The rearrangement links TRBV19 to TRBJ2-7, with a possible D match to TRBD2 (5 bases). CDR3 length: 15 residues. CDR1 is LNHDA, CDR2 SQIVND, per germline (reference sequence). V was clipped by 4 bases and J by 0 bases, with 13 bases between them. The chain's CDR3 is CASSKGPGNSYEQYF. The CDR3 nucleotides are TGTGCCAGTAGTAAAGGCCCGGGGAACTCCTACGAGCAGTACTTC.

This clonotype showed up many times. This chain's CDR3 is CASSLVSGLAPDEQYF. The DNA for the CDR3 is TGTGCCAGCAGCTTAGTTTCCGGACTAGCCCCGGACGAGCAGTACTTC. V is TRBV13 and J is TRBJ2-7, with TRBD2 matching over 8 bases. This CDR3 spans 16 amino acids. J lost 5 bases, V lost 1 base, and 10 bases had no gene match. Germline CDR1 is PRHDT and CDR2 is FYEKMQ (reference sequence). The full variable domain, rest sourced from reference TRBV13 and TRBJ2-7, is AAGVIQSPRHLIKEKRETATLKCYPIPRHDTVYWYQQGPGQDPQFLISFYEKMQSDKGSIPDRFSAQQFSDYHSELNMSSLELGDSALYFCASSLVSGLAPDEQYFGPGTRLTVT.

This clonotype has ten or more counts. No conserved phenylalanine or tryptophan ends this CDR3, so it is likely a read error. The chain is built from TRBV7-3 and TRBJ2-7; 10 nucleotides agree with TRBD1. CDR3 size: 13 residues. CDR1 is SGHTA, CDR2 FQGTGA, per germline. J gave up 6 bases and V 5 bases, and 4 bases lay outside the gene matches. This chain's CDR3 is CASSLDRGSEQYL. The CDR3 DNA reads as TGTGCCAGCAGCCTGGACAGGGGGAGCGAGCAGTACCTC.

This clonotype was observed many times. The chain recombines TRBV4-2 with TRBJ1-1, with D unresolved. Germline V gene data show CDR1 as LGHNA and CDR2 as YNFKEQ. CDR3 length: 15 amino acids. V was pared by 0 bases and J by 3 bases, with 11 bases between. The CDR3 DNA reads as TGTGCCAGCAGCCAAGATGAGGTGGCTGACACTGAAGCTTTCTTT. It yields the protein CASSQDEVADTEAFF.

This clonotype was observed many times. This rearrangement joins TRBV2 to TRBJ2-1; 8 bases match TRBD2. This CDR3 contains 14 residues. Germline V CDR1 and CDR2: SNHLY, FYNNEI. The J segment lost 3 bases and the V segment lost 7 bases, leaving 5 bases of the junction unmatched. The CDR3 loop reads CASTSGGLYNEQFF. The CDR3 DNA is TGTGCCAGCACCAGCGGGGGACTCTACAATGAGCAGTTCTTC.

This sequence joins TRBV28 and TRBJ1-5; D remains unclear. Germline V gene lookup returns CDR1 MDHEN and CDR2 SYDVKM. The V end lost 4 bases, the J end lost 0 bases, and 10 bases lay between the germline ends. The CDR3 consists of 15 residues. DNA for the CDR3: TGTGCCAGCAGTTCCCCTCCTTCTAGCAATCAGCCCCAGCATTTT. This gives the protein CASSSPPSSNQPQHF.

This clonotype was picked up a small number of times. V is TRBV6-5 and J is TRBJ2-2; D unclear. CDR3 size: 13 residues. The germline V gene encodes CDR1 MNHEY and CDR2 SVGAGI. Trimming cost V 4 bases and J 8 bases, with 11 bases left between them. Written as DNA, the CDR3 is TGTGCCAGCAGTTTGTTTGTTAGGGGGGAGCTGTTTTTT. Its translation: CASSLFVRGELFF.

This clonotype was detected ten times or more. The chain carries TRBV20-1 and TRBJ2-1, with 9 bases aligning to TRBD1. The CDR3 is made up of 14 amino acids. V shed 3 bases, J shed 7 bases, and the junction held 7 bases outside the gene matches. From germline, CDR1 is DFQATT and CDR2 SNEGSKA (reference sequence). Here the CDR3 reads CSARPGTGINEQFF. The DNA for the CDR3 is TGCAGTGCTAGGCCCGGGACAGGGATAAATGAGCAGTTCTTC.

Turning to this clonotype: A junction boundary mismatches the germline segment, possibly from a read error. The chain employs TRBV5-1 and TRBJ1-2; TRBD1 is a possible D gene (5 bases). The V gene's germline CDR1 is SGHRS and CDR2 YFSETQ. The CDR3 is 14 residues long. In DNA, the CDR3 is TGCGTCAGCAGGGCTGATTTGGCTTTCTATGGCTATACCTTC. Translated: CVSRADLAFYGYTF.

This clonotype was recorded many times. CDR3 region: CASSPLRGQETQYF. The CDR3 nucleotides read TGTGCCAGCTCACCACTTCGTGGACAAGAGACCCAGTACTTC. The chain couples TRBV18 to TRBJ2-5; no firm D call. The germline V and J ends were trimmed by 1 base and 2 bases, with 8 bases remaining between them. This CDR3 is built from 14 residues. Germline CDR1 and CDR2: KGHSH and LQKENI.

There are many counts of this clonotype. This chain links TRBV5-1 with TRBJ2-2, with 8 bases fitting TRBD2. The V and J ends lost 1 base and 3 bases, in that order; junction bases with no gene match: 5. The CDR3 contains 16 residues. Germline V gene data show CDR1 as SGHRS and CDR2 as YFSETQ. CDR3 nucleotides: TGCGCCAGCAGCTTGCCAGCGGGAGTGGACACCGGGGAGCTGTTTTTT. This gives the protein CASSLPAGVDTGELFF. Full variable domain (missing parts from reference TRBV5-1 and TRBJ2-2): KAGVTQTPRYLIKTRGQQVTLSCSPISGHRSVSWYQQTPGQGLQFLFEYFSETQRNKGNFPGRFSGRQFSNSRSEMNVSTLELGDSALYLCASSLPAGVDTGELFFGEGSRLTVL.

The chain combines TRBV7-2 with TRBJ2-5; 8 nucleotides align to TRBD1. With 5 bases clipped from V and 1 base from J, the junction kept 9 bases outside the gene matches. Per the germline V gene, CDR1 is SGHTA and CDR2 is FQGNSA. The CDR3 spans 16 residues. The CDR3 DNA reads TGTGCCAGCAGCGGAGGGACAGGCGGAGGCCAAGAGACCCAGTACTTC. It is translated as CASSGGTGGGQETQYF.

This clonotype was recorded at least ten times. The chain combines TRBV28 with TRBJ2-7; 7 nucleotides match TRBD1. This CDR3 has 13 residues. Germline V gene sequence: CDR1 MDHEN, CDR2 SYDVKM. V dropped 3 bases and J dropped 5; count of bases not matched to a gene: 4. As DNA, the CDR3 is TGTGCCAGCAGTTTGGGGACAGAGGACGAGCAGTACTTC. It is translated as CASSLGTEDEQYF.

In this sample, this clonotype turned up once. The gene calls are TRBV2 and TRBJ1-2; perhaps TRBD1 as D (5 bases). This CDR3 spans 15 amino acids. The V end was cut by 7 bases, the J end by 2 bases, with 17 bases between. Germline V gives CDR1 SNHLY, CDR2 FYNNEI. The CDR3 is CASTFSLGGNYGYTF. DNA for the CDR3: TGTGCCAGCACCTTTTCCTTGGGGGGGAACTATGGCTACACCTTC.

This clonotype was detected once. CDR3 nucleotides: TGTGCCAGCAGCTCACTAGCGGGGAGGACCCAGTACTTC. This gives the protein CASSSLAGRTQYF. The chain joins TRBV6-2 or TRBV6-3 to TRBJ2-5; 10 positions match TRBD2. J gave up 7 bases and V 6 bases, and 5 bases lay outside the gene matches. Germline V lookup: CDR1 MNHEY, CDR2 SVGEGT. The CDR3 is made up of 13 amino acids.

Ten or more counts support this clonotype. In DNA, the CDR3 is TGTGCCAGCAGCCACGACAGGGGCTCACACGAGCAGTACTTC. Its protein is CASSHDRGSHEQYF. This sequence joins TRBV7-2 and TRBJ2-7; 8 nucleotides line up with TRBD1. The CDR3 loop spans 14 amino acids. With 5 bases clipped from V and 5 bases from J, the junction kept 8 bases outside the gene matches. Per the germline V gene, CDR1 is SGHTA and CDR2 is FQGNSA.